A selection of T cell receptor beta chains follows, all from one sample in a study of blood T cell repertoires in COVID-19. Assay: immunoSEQ multiplex PCR; the TCRdb copy retains only in-frame clones and omits some. Of under 250,000 clones in the sample, around 81% were seen once. Material: peripheral blood. The receptor source for this set is a woman in her 30s who had recovered from COVID-19. Both conserved end residues are part of each CDR3. The D gene is left open where the match is weak. Some rows mark clone size as missing; the rest say once, few, many or name a class of expanded clone.

V gene	J gene	clone size	D gene	CDR3 DNA	CDR3 protein
TRBV5-4	TRBJ2-3	NA	NA	TGTGCCAGCAGCTTGCGGGGTATTACAGATACGCAGTATTTT	CASSLRGITDTQYF
TRBV5-1	TRBJ2-2	NA	NA	TGCGCCAGCACATCGGGGTTTCTTAACACCGGGGAGCTGTTTTTT	CASTSGFLNTGELFF
TRBV19	TRBJ2-2	NA	TRBD1	TGTGCCAGTAGTGTGGGACAGGGATTGGCCACCGGGGAGCTGTTTTTT	CASSVGQGLATGELFF
TRBV10-2	TRBJ2-7	NA	TRBD1	TGCGCCAGCAGTGAAGGGCCGGGACAGGGCCCCTACGAGCAGTACTTC	CASSEGPGQGPYEQYF
TRBV10-1	TRBJ2-3	NA	TRBD2	TGCGCCAGCAGTGGGACTAGCGATCGCACAGATACGCAGTATTTT	CASSGTSDRTDTQYF
TRBV19	TRBJ1-1	NA	NA	TGTGCCAGTAGTATTTATGGGGACATGAACACTGAAGCTTTCTTT	CASSIYGDMNTEAFF
TRBV19	TRBJ1-1	NA	TRBD1	TGTGCCAGTAGTACACAGGGGGCGACAGCTTTCTTT	CASSTQGATAFF
TRBV2	TRBJ2-5	NA	TRBD2	TGTGCCAGCAGGGTTGGACTAGCGGTACAAGAGACCCAGTACTTC	CASRVGLAVQETQYF
TRBV5-1	TRBJ1-2	NA	TRBD1	TGCGCCAGCAGCTTCGGGACAGGGGAAGGCTACACCTTC	CASSFGTGEGYTF
TRBV10-2	TRBJ1-1	NA	NA	TGCGCCAGCAGTCTTACCGGGAACACTGAAGCTTTCTTT	CASSLTGNTEAFF
TRBV23-1	TRBJ2-1	NA	NA	TGCGCCAGCAGTCAATTAACGAGGGGGAGCTCCTACAATGAGCAGTTCTTC	CASSQLTRGSSYNEQFF
TRBV28	TRBJ1-2	NA	NA	TGTGCCAGCCACAAGAACTATGGCTACACCTTC	CASHKNYGYTF
TRBV5-4	TRBJ2-6	once	TRBD2	TGTGCCAGCAGCTTGTCCGGGGGAGGGTTCTCTGGGGCCAACGTCCTGACTTTC	CASSLSGGGFSGANVLTF
TRBV7-9	TRBJ1-2	NA	NA	TGTGCCAGCAGCTTAGGGGCAGGGTACTATGGCTACACCTTC	CASSLGAGYYGYTF
TRBV5-1	TRBJ2-7	few	TRBD2	TGCGCCAGCAGCCAACTCCCAGCGGGAGAGCAGTACTTC	CASSQLPAGEQYF
TRBV15	TRBJ2-5	NA	NA	TGTGCCACCAGCAGAGCAAGGGGATGGGAAGAGACCCAGTACTTC	CATSRARGWEETQYF
TRBV10-2	TRBJ2-1	NA	TRBD2	TGCGCCAGCAGTGAAACTAGCGGGAGGGCTGGTGAGCAGTTCTTC	CASSETSGRAGEQFF
TRBV6-5	TRBJ2-2	NA	TRBD1	TGTGCCAGCAGGGGACAGGGACCCGGGGAGCTGTTTTTT	CASRGQGPGELFF
TRBV7-9	TRBJ1-2	NA	TRBD1	TGTGCCAGCAGGCCAGGGGGCTTCTATGGCTACACCTTC	CASRPGGFYGYTF
TRBV7-9	TRBJ2-2	NA	NA	TGTGCCAGCAGCTTCAGGGGTTTTCTTACCGGGGAGCTGTTTTTT	CASSFRGFLTGELFF
TRBV4-1	TRBJ2-2	NA	NA	TGCGCCAGCAGCCAGTCTGGAGGACAGCGATCTGTTGTGAGAACCGGGGAGCTGTTTTTT	CASSQSGGQRSVVRTGELFF
TRBV19	TRBJ2-1	NA	TRBD2	TGTGCCAGTAGTATAGTGCCTAGCGGGAGGGCCGATGAGCAGTTCTTC	CASSIVPSGRADEQFF
TRBV19	TRBJ1-5	medium-sized	TRBD1	TGTGCCAGTAGTATAGGGGGACAGGATGGCAATCAGCCCCAGCATTTT	CASSIGGQDGNQPQHF
TRBV5-4	TRBJ2-7	NA	NA	TGTGCCAGCAGCTTGGACAGAAGCTCCTACGAGCAGTACTTC	CASSLDRSSYEQYF
TRBV10-3	TRBJ2-2	NA	NA	TGTGCCATCAGTGAAGGCAGGGGACCCACCGGGGAGCTGTTTTTT	CAISEGRGPTGELFF
TRBV27	TRBJ1-2	NA	NA	TGTGCCAGCAGTGGGGGCCGCGCCTATGGCTACACCTTC	CASSGGRAYGYTF
TRBV18	TRBJ2-7	NA	NA	TGTGCCAGCTCACCACCAGCAGGGGGGAACGAGCAGTACTTC	CASSPPAGGNEQYF
TRBV18	TRBJ2-1	once	TRBD2	TGTGCCAGCTCTCCCGATAGCGGGAGTTTTGAGCAGTTCTTC	CASSPDSGSFEQFF
TRBV29-1	TRBJ2-7	NA	NA	TGCAGCGTTGGGCACAGGTACGAGCAGTACTTC	CSVGHRYEQYF
TRBV30	TRBJ2-7	NA	TRBD1	TGTGCCTGGAGCCAAGAACCGGGACAGGGTACCTACGAGCAGTACTTC	CAWSQEPGQGTYEQYF
TRBV29-1	TRBJ2-3	NA	NA	TGCAGCGTTGAACTCCGCTTTACTCCTAGCACAGATACGCAGTATTTT	CSVELRFTPSTDTQYF
TRBV30	TRBJ2-7	NA	NA	TGTGCCTGGAGTTCGGGGGTGGGCTCCTACGAGCAGTACTTC	CAWSSGVGSYEQYF
TRBV19	TRBJ2-1	NA	TRBD2	TGTGCCAGTAGTGCTACTAGCGGGAGGGCCTCCTACAATGAGCAGTTCTTC	CASSATSGRASYNEQFF
TRBV27	TRBJ1-2	NA	TRBD1	TGTGCCAGCAGTCCACAGGGGTTCGGGTATGGCTACACCTTC	CASSPQGFGYGYTF
TRBV11-2	TRBJ2-2	NA	TRBD2	TGTGCCAGCAGCATCACTAGCGGTTGGGGCGGGGAGCTGTTTTTT	CASSITSGWGGELFF
TRBV30	TRBJ2-7	NA	NA	TGTGCCTGGATCGGACAGTCCTACGAGCAGTACTTC	CAWIGQSYEQYF
TRBV6-5	TRBJ2-3	NA	TRBD2	TGTGCCAGCAGACAGACTAGCAGGGATACGCAGTATTTT	CASRQTSRDTQYF
TRBV28	TRBJ2-5	NA	TRBD1	TGTGCCAGCAGCCCCGGGACAGGGGGCCTAGAGACCCAGTACTTC	CASSPGTGGLETQYF
TRBV6-5	TRBJ2-7	NA	NA	TGTGCCAGCTATCTTTCCTTATACGAGCAGTACTTC	CASYLSLYEQYF
TRBV28	TRBJ2-7	NA	NA	TGTGCCAGCAGTTTACTGAGGGGGACGAATTACGAGCAGTACTTC	CASSLLRGTNYEQYF
TRBV7-9	TRBJ2-3	NA	TRBD2	TGTGCCATCCCTAGCGGGATCGGCACAGATACGCAGTATTTT	CAIPSGIGTDTQYF
TRBV6-5	TRBJ2-7	few	TRBD2	TGTGCCAGCAGTTCGTTCGGCGGGGGGACCTACGAGCAGTACTTC	CASSSFGGGTYEQYF
TRBV27	TRBJ1-5	few	NA	TGTGCCAGCACTCCGCGGAGCCCTCCGGGCAATCAGCCCCAGCATTTT	CASTPRSPPGNQPQHF